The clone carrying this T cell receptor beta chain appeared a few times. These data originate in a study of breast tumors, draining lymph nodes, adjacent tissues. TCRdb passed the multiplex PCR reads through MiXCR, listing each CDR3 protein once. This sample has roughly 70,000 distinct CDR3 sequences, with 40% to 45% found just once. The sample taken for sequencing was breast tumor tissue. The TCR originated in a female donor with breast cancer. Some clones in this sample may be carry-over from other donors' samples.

CDR3 sequence (DNA): TGTGCCAGCCGGGGGAACACCGGGGAGACCCAGTACTTC. It encodes CASRGNTGETQYF. This chain joins TRBV7-3 and TRBJ2-5; TRBD2 might be the D (6 bases). This CDR3 contains 13 residues. Trimming pared 8 bases from V and 5 bases from J, leaving 15 bases between. In germline, CDR1 is SGHTA, CDR2 FQGTGA.